Listed below are T cell receptor beta chains from one sample, sequenced in a study of blood T cell repertoires in COVID-19. Data came from immunoSEQ multiplex PCR; TCRdb stores just in-frame clones and leaves some out. Here the sample spans roughly 200,000 clones, 75% to 90% being singletons. The specimen was PBMCs or T cells enriched from blood (not recorded which). The source is a woman between 25 and 40 years old who had been exposed to COVID-19. Each CDR3 is given with its conserved first and last residue. A D gene is named only where the DNA matches it firmly. Clone size is given for some rows only: seen once, a few or many times, or a class if the clone is expanded.

TRBJ2-4	TRBV18	NA	NA	TGTGCCAGCTCACCTGGACTCACGCCTTTCGCGGTTCAGTACTTC	CASSPGLTPFAVQYF
TRBJ1-4	TRBV3-1/TRBV3-2	few	NA	TGTGCCAGCAGCACAGCTACAAATGAAAAACTGTTTTTT	CASSTATNEKLFF
TRBJ2-3	TRBV30	NA	NA	TGTGCCTGGAGTGCTGCAGATACGCAGTATTTT	CAWSAADTQYF
TRBJ1-1	TRBV11-2	NA	TRBD1	TGTGCCAGCAGCGGGGACAGGTCGCTGGACACTGAAGCTTTCTTT	CASSGDRSLDTEAFF
TRBJ2-3	TRBV19	once	TRBD2	TGTGCCAGTAGTTTGACTAGCGGGGGGGCGGATACGCAGTATTTT	CASSLTSGGADTQYF
TRBJ1-6	TRBV27	NA	NA	TGTGCCAGCATCCCCAAGGAGAGGAGCTCCTATAATTCACCCCTCCACTTT	CASIPKERSSYNSPLHF
TRBJ2-7	TRBV7-9	NA	NA	TGTGCCAGCAGCCGATCGGTCCACGAGCAGTACTTC	CASSRSVHEQYF
TRBJ2-7	TRBV29-1	NA	TRBD1	TGCAGCGTTAGCGTTGTTGGGACAGGGGAAGACGAGCAGTACTTC	CSVSVVGTGEDEQYF
TRBJ2-3	TRBV5-1	NA	TRBD2	TGCGCCAGCAGACGGCCGGGACTAGCGGGCGCAGATACGCAGTATTTT	CASRRPGLAGADTQYF
TRBJ2-1	TRBV7-3	NA	TRBD1	TGTGCCAGCAGTTCATCCACAGGGGTTGATGAGCAGTTCTTC	CASSSSTGVDEQFF
TRBJ1-6	TRBV5-8	NA	TRBD1	TGTGCCAGCAGCCACTACCAGGGGGAGCGGGGGACACCCCTCCACTTT	CASSHYQGERGTPLHF
TRBJ2-3	TRBV4-2	NA	NA	TGTGCCAGCAGCCGGTACGCGGGGAGCACAGATACGCAGTATTTT	CASSRYAGSTDTQYF
TRBJ1-5	TRBV6-5	NA	NA	TGTGCCAGCAGGACGTTACAGGGCCTGAATCAGCCCCAGCATTTT	CASRTLQGLNQPQHF
TRBJ1-2	TRBV3-1/TRBV3-2	once	TRBD1	TGTGCCAGCAGCCGCACAGGGGGCTCTAACTATGGCTACACCTTC	CASSRTGGSNYGYTF
TRBJ1-6	TRBV5-1	NA	TRBD1	TGCGCCAGCTCCCACGACGGACAGGGGGCAAATTCACCCCTCCACTTT	CASSHDGQGANSPLHF
TRBJ1-4	TRBV27	NA	TRBD1	TGTGCCAGCAGCCTCAGGGGGCGGGTTGAAAAACTGTTTTTT	CASSLRGRVEKLFF
TRBJ2-2	TRBV11-3	NA	NA	TGTGCCAGCAGCTTATTACACAAGAACACCGGGGAGCTGTTTTTT	CASSLLHKNTGELFF
TRBJ1-1	TRBV6-2/TRBV6-3	NA	NA	TGTGCCAGCAGTTACCCTACAGGGTCGGGAGCTTTCTTT	CASSYPTGSGAFF
TRBJ2-2	TRBV29-1	many	NA	TGCAGCGTTGAAGAGGCAGGGAAAAACACCGGGGAGCTGTTTTTT	CSVEEAGKNTGELFF
TRBJ2-4	TRBV10-3	NA	NA	TGTGCCATCAGTGAAGGCGGGCAGGTGATAGCCAAAAACATTCAGTACTTC	CAISEGGQVIAKNIQYF
TRBJ1-2	TRBV5-4	once	NA	TGTGCCAGCAGCTCCGGGGGGTATGGCTACACCTTC	CASSSGGYGYTF
TRBJ2-3	TRBV11-3	NA	TRBD2	TGTGCCAGCAGCTTAGCCGGGGGGGCTCATACGCAGTATTTT	CASSLAGGAHTQYF
TRBJ1-1	TRBV7-9	NA	TRBD1	TGTGCCAGCAGCACACAGGGGTACACTGAAGCTTTCTTT	CASSTQGYTEAFF
TRBJ2-1	TRBV3-1/TRBV3-2	NA	NA	TGTGCCAGCAGGGCTAGCTCCTACAATGAGCAGTTCTTC	CASRASSYNEQFF
TRBJ1-2	TRBV6-5	once	NA	TGTGCCAGCAATGTGGGGCTGGGGCCTGTATATGGCTACACCTTC	CASNVGLGPVYGYTF
TRBJ2-7	TRBV3-1/TRBV3-2	NA	NA	TGTGCCAGCAGCCACTCCACAGGGTTCCGAGAGCAGTACTTC	CASSHSTGFREQYF